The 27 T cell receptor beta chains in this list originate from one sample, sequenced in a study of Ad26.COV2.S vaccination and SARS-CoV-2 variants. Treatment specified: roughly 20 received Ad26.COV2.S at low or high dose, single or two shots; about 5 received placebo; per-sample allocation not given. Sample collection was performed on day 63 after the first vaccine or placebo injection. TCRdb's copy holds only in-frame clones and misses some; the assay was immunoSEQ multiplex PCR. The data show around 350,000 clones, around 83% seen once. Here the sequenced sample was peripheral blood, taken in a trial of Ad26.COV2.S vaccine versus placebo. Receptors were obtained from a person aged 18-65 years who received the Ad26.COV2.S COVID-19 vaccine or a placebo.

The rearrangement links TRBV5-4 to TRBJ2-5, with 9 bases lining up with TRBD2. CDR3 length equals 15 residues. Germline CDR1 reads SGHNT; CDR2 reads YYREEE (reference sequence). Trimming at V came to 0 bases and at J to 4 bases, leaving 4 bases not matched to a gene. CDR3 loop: CASSLDSGRRETQYF. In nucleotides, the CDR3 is TGTGCCAGCAGCTTGGACAGCGGGAGGCGAGAGACCCAGTACTTC.

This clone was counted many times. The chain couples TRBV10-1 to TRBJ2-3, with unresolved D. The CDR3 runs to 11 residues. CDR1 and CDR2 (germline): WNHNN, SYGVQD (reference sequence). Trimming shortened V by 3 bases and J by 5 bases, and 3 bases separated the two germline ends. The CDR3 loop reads CASSDRDTQYF. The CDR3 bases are TGCGCCAGCAGTGACAGAGATACGCAGTATTTT.

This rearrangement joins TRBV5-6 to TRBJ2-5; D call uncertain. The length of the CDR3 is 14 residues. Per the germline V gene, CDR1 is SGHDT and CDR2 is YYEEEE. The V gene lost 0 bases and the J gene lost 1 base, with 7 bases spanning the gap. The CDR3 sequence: CASSLGRRQETQYF. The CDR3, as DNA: TGTGCCAGCAGCTTGGGACGACGCCAAGAGACCCAGTACTTC.

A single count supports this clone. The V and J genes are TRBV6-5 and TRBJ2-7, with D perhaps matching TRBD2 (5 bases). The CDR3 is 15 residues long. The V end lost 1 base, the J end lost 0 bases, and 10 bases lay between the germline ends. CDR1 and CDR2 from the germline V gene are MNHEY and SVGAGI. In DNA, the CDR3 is TGTGCCAGCAGTTACTATCGGGGTTCCTCCTACGAGCAGTACTTC. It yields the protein CASSYYRGSSYEQYF.

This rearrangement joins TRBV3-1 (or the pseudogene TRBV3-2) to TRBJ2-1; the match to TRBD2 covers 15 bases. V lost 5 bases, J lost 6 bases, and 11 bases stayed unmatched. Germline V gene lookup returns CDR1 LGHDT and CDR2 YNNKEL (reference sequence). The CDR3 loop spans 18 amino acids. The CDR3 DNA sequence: TGTGCCAGCAGCGTAAATCCTGGACTAGCGGGGGGGTTCAATGAGCAGTTCTTC. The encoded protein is CASSVNPGLAGGFNEQFF.

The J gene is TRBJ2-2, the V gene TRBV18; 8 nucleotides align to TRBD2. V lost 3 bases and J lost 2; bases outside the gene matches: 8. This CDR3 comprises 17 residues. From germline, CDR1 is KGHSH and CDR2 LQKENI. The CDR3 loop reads CASSPETSGANTGELFF. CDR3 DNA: TGTGCCAGCTCACCGGAAACTAGCGGAGCTAACACCGGGGAGCTGTTTTTT.

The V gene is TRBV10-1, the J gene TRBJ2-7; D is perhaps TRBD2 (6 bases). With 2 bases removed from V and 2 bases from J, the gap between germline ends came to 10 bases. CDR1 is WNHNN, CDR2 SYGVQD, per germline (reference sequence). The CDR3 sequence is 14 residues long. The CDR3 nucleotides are TGCGCCAGCAGTGAGGGAGGGAACCCCTACGAGCAGTACTTC. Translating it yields CASSEGGNPYEQYF.

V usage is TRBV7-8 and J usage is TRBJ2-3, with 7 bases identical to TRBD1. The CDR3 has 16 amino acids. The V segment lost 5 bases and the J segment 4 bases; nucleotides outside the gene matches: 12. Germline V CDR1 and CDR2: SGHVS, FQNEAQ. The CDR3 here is CASSPGDRRAPDTQYF. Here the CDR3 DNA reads TGTGCCAGCAGCCCAGGGGACAGAAGGGCACCAGATACGCAGTATTTT.

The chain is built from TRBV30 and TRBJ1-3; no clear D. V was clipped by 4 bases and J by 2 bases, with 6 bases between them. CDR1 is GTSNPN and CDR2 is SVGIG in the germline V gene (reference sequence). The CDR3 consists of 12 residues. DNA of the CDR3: TGTGCCTGGACAGCACCTGGAAACACCATATATTTT. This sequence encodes CAWTAPGNTIYF.

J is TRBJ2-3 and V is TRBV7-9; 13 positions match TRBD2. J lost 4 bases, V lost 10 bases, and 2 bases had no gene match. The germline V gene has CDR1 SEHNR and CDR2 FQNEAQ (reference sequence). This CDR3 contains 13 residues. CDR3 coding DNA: TGTGCCACCGGACTAGCGGGAGCAGATACGCAGTATTTT. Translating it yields CATGLAGADTQYF.

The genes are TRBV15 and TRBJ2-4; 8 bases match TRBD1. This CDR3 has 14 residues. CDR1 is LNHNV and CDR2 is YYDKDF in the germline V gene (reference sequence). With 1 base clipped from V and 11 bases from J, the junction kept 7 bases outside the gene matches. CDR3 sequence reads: CATSRGAGQVVQYF. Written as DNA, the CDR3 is TGTGCCACCAGCAGAGGTGCGGGACAGGTTGTTCAGTACTTC.

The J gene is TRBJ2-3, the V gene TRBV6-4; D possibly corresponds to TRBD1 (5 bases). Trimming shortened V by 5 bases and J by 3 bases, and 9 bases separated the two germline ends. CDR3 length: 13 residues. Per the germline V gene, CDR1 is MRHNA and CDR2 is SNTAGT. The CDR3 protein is CASSLQATDTQYF. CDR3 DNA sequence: TGTGCCAGCAGTCTACAGGCAACAGATACGCAGTATTTT.

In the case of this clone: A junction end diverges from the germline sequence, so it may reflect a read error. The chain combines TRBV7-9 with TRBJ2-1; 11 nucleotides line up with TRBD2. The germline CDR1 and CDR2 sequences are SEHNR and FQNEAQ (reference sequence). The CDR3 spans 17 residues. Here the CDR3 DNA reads TGTGCCAGCAGCTCTTATTTCTCACTAGCGGGGGACCCACTAGTGGTCTTC. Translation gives CASSSYFSLAGDPLVVF. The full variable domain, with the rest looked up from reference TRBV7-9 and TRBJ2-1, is DTGVSQNPRHKITKRGQNVTFRCDPISEHNRLYWYRQTLGQGPEFLTYFQNEAQLEKSRLLSDRFSAERPKGSFSTLEIQRTEQGDSAMYLCASSSYFSLAGDPLVVFGPGTRLTVL.

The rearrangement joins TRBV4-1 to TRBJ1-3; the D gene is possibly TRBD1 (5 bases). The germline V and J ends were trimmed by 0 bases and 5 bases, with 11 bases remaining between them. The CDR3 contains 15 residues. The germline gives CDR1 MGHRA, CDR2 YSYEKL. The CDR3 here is CASSQERQNRNTIYF. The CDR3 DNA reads TGCGCCAGCAGCCAAGAAAGACAGAATCGAAACACCATATATTTT.

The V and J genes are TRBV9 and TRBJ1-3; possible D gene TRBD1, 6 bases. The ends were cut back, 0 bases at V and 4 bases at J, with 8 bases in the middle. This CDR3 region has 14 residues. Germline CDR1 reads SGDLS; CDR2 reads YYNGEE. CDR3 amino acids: CASSVGGAGNTIYF. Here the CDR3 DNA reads TGTGCCAGCAGCGTAGGGGGGGCAGGAAACACCATATATTTT.

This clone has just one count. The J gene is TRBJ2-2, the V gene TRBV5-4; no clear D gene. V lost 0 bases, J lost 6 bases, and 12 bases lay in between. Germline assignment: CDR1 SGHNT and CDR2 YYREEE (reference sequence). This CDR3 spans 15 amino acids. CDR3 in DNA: TGTGCCAGCAGCTTGGGTGGCCGGTCGCCCGGGGAGCTGTTTTTT. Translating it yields CASSLGGRSPGELFF.

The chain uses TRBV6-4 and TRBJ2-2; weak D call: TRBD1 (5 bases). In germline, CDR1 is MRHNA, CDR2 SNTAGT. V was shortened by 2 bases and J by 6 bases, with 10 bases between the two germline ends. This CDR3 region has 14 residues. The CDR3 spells CASSDVKGSGELFF. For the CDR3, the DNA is TGTGCCAGCAGTGACGTGAAGGGGTCCGGGGAGCTGTTTTTT.

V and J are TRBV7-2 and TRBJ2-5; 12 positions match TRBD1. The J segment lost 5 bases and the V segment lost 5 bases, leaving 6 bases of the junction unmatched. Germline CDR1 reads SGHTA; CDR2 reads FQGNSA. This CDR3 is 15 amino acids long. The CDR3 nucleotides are TGTGCCAGCAGCCCAGGGACAGGGGGCTGGGAGACCCAGTACTTC. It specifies CASSPGTGGWETQYF.

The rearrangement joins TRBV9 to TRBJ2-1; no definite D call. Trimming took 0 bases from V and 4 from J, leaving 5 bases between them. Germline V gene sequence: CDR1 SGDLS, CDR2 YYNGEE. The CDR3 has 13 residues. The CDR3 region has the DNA TGTGCCAGCAGCGTAGGCGAATACAATGAGCAGTTCTTC. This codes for CASSVGEYNEQFF.

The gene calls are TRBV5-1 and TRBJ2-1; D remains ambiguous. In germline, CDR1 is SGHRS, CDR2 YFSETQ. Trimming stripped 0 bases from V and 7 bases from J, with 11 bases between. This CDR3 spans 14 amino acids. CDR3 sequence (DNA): TGCGCCAGCAGCTTGGCTTATGGGCAAAATGAGCAGTTCTTC. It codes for CASSLAYGQNEQFF. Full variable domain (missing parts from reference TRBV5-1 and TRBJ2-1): KAGVTQTPRYLIKTRGQQVTLSCSPISGHRSVSWYQQTPGQGLQFLFEYFSETQRNKGNFPGRFSGRQFSNSRSEMNVSTLELGDSALYLCASSLAYGQNEQFFGPGTRLTVL.

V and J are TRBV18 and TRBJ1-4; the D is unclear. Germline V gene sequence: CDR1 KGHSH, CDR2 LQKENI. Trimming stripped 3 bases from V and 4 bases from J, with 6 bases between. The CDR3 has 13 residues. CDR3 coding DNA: TGTGCCAGCTCACCTTTGGATAATGAAAAACTGTTTTTT. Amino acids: CASSPLDNEKLFF.

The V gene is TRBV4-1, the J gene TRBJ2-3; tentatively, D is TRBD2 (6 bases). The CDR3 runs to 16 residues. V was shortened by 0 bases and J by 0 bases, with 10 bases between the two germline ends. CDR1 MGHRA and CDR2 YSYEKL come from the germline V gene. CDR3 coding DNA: TGCGCCAGCAGCCAAGAATCTAGCGATAGCACAGATACGCAGTATTTT. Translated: CASSQESSDSTDTQYF.

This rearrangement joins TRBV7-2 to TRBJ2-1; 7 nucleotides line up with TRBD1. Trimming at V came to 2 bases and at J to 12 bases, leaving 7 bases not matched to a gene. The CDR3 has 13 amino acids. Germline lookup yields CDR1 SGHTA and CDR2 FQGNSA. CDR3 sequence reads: CASSLWTGSVQFF. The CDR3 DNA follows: TGTGCCAGCAGCTTATGGACAGGCTCCGTGCAGTTCTTC.

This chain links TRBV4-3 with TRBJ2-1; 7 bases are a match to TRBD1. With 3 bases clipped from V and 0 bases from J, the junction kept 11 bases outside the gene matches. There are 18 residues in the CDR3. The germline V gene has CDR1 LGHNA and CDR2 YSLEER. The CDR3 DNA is TGCGCCAGCAGCCAGCTCCCCCCAGGGGGTAGCTCCTACAATGAGCAGTTCTTC. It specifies CASSQLPPGGSSYNEQFF.

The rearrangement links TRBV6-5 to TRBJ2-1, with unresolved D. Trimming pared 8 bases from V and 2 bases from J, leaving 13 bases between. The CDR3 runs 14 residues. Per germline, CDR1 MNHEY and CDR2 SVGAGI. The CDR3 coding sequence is TGTGCCAGCTCACGTGGTACGACCTACAATGAGCAGTTCTTC. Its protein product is CASSRGTTYNEQFF.

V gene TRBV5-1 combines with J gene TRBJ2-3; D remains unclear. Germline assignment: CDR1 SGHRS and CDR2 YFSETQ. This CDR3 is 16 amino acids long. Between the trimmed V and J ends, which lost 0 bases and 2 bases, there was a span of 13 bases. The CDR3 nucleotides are TGCGCCAGCAGCTTGGCGAGAGCGACGGACACAGATACGCAGTATTTT. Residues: CASSLARATDTDTQYF.

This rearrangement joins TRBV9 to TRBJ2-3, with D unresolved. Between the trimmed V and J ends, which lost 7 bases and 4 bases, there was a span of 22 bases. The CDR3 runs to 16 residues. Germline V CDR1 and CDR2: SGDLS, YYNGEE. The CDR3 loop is CASHVWEDPHPDTQYF. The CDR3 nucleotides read TGTGCCAGCCACGTCTGGGAAGATCCTCACCCAGATACGCAGTATTTT.